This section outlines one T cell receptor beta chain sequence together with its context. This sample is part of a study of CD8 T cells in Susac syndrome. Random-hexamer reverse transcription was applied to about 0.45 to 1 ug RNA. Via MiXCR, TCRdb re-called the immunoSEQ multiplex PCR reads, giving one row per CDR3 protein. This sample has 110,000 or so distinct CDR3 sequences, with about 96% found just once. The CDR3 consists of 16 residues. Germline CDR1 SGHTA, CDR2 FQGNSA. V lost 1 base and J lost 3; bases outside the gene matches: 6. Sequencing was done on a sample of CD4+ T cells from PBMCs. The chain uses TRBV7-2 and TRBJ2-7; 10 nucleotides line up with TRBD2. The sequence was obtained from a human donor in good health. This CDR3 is CASSLVGSGGIYEQYF. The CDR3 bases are TGTGCCAGCAGCTTAGTCGGTAGCGGGGGGATCTACGAGCAGTACTTC.